This T cell receptor beta chain was sequenced during a study of regulatory T cells in long-lasting Graves disease. Study-wide background: Positivity for TSH receptor antibodies plus over 5 years of antithyroid drugs meant persistent Graves' disease. Findings and limits, study-wide: The study found TRBV28, TRBJ1-2 and TRBJ2-5 favored in persistent disease.

Trimming cost V 3 bases and J 5 bases, with 13 bases left between them. From germline, CDR1 is LGHDT and CDR2 YNNKEL (reference sequence). The CDR3 totals 14 residues. The time point here: persistent/refractory GD, antithyroid drugs over 5 years with positive TRAb. Scientists built the TCR library using RNA that was extracted from PBMCs. This clonotype was counted a few times. Its target is not known. Building the TCR beta libraries relied on iRepertoire HTBI primers, and CDR3 regions underwent Arm-PCR. TCRdb reanalysed the multiplex PCR reads using MiXCR and keeps one entry per CDR3 protein. In the table there are fewer than 400,000 distinct CDR3 sequences, about a fifth of which are singletons.

The TCR sequence derives from a female donor with Graves disease. The sequencing used peripheral blood mononuclear cells (PBMCs), collected when the disease was refractory, from a patient treated with antithyroid drugs. This sequence joins TRBV3-1 and TRBJ2-5, with D perhaps TRBD1 or TRBD2 (7 bases each). In DNA form, the CDR3 reads TGTGCCAGCAGCCAGGGAGGGGGCGTGGAGACCCAGTACTTC. Encoded protein: CASSQGGGVETQYF.